The clone carrying this T cell receptor beta chain was recorded at least ten times. As yet, its antigen is unknown. The sample is drawn from a study of early T cells in non-severe SARS-CoV-2 infection. Across the whole study: The authors sequenced bulk RNA from unsorted whole blood, leaving chains unpaired.

General study points: The VDJdb matching leaned toward anti-spike CD8 responses and overlooked private and CD4 specificities.

Trimming took 3 bases from V and 0 from J, leaving 9 bases between them. The CDR3 consists of 15 residues. Germline V gene data show CDR1 as LNHDA and CDR2 as SQIVND (reference sequence). The protocol attached unique molecular identifiers to individual cDNA molecules. TCRdb re-called the 5' RACE reads through MiXCR, storing one row per CDR3 protein. The profile shows 40,000 to 65,000 distinct CDR3 sequences, over 7% of them singletons. The receptor was isolated from an adult who was a healthcare worker with PCR-confirmed SARS-CoV-2 infection or an uninfected control (not recorded which). The V gene is TRBV19, the J gene TRBJ2-1; D is unresolved. The specimen sequenced was whole blood. The DNA for the CDR3 is TGTGCCAGTAGTATGACCCGGAGCTCCTACAATGAGCAGTTCTTC. Amino acids: CASSMTRSSYNEQFF. Complete variable domain (other parts from reference TRBV19 and TRBJ2-1): DGGITQSPKYLFRKEGQNVTLSCEQNLNHDAMYWYRQDPGQGLRLIYYSQIVNDFQKGDIAEGYSVSREKKESFPLTVTSAQKNPTAFYLCASSMTRSSYNEQFFGPGTRLTVL.